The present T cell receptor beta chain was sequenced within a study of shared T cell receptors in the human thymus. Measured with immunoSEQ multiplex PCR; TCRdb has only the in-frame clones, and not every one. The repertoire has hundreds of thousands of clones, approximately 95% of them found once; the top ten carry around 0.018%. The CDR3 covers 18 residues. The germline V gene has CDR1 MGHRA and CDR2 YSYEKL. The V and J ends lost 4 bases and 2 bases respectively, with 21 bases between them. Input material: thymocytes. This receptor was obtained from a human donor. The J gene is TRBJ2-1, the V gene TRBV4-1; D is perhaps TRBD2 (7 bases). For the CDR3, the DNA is TGCGCCAGCAGCCGCCACGAACGGGGGGCGGGAGCCTACAATGAGCAGTTCTTC. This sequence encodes CASSRHERGAGAYNEQFF.